This TCR beta chain was sequenced in a study of blood T cell repertoires in COVID-19. Study background: The study drew acute and convalescent COVID-19 samples from the United States, Italy and Spain. T cells, B-cell-depleted T cells, or PBMCs provided the cDNA or gDNA that served as material.

V gave up 9 bases and J gave up 2 bases; unmatched junction bases: 4. The CDR3 has 13 residues. In germline, CDR1 is KGHDR, CDR2 SFDVKD. How the authors handled the data: Amplifying reference gene primers gave estimates of nucleated cell counts. Method: immunoSEQ multiplex PCR; TCRdb's copy keeps in-frame clones and lacks some. From that table come the V and J calls and clone size; the DNA was used to work out D and trimming. The sample lists some 83,000 clones, over 75% seen once, with 11% in the top ten. The sequence was obtained from a man aged 50 to 60 with acute or convalescent COVID-19. This chain links TRBV24-1 with TRBJ2-5, with TRBD2 identical over 8 bases. Sequencing used peripheral blood. DNA of the CDR3: TGTGCCACCGAGACGGGGGGGCAAGAGACCCAGTACTTC. Amino acid sequence: CATETGGQETQYF.